A single sample is the source of the 30 T cell receptor beta chains below, sequenced in a study of blood T cell repertoires in COVID-19. Profiling relied on immunoSEQ multiplex PCR, and the TCRdb table lists in-frame clones only, not all of them. The table shows 400,000 to 500,000 clones, with 70% to 90% occurring only once. The material sequenced was PBMCs or T cells enriched from blood (not recorded which). The receptors stem from a woman aged 18-29 years who had been exposed to COVID-19.

The genes are TRBV7-9 and TRBJ1-2; D not resolved. The CDR3 covers 14 residues. Trimming left V 5 bases short and J 8 bases short, with 18 bases between. Germline V lookup: CDR1 SEHNR, CDR2 FQNEAQ (reference sequence). In nucleotides, the CDR3 is TGTGCCAGCAGCCCCTCCGACGGTGGCGGCGGCTACACCTTC. Protein product: CASSPSDGGGGYTF.

This rearrangement joins TRBV5-4 to TRBJ2-4, with a possible D match to TRBD2 (7 bases). The CDR3 contains 17 residues. V was shortened by 0 bases and J by 0 bases, with 13 bases between the two germline ends. Per germline, CDR1 SGHNT and CDR2 YYREEE (reference sequence). The CDR3, as DNA: TGTGCCAGCAGCTTGGCAGGAGGGGGGGGAGCCAAAAACATTCAGTACTTC. It encodes CASSLAGGGGAKNIQYF.

CDR3 DNA sequence: TGTGCCAGCAGCGTAACCTGGACAGTATCCTCCTACGAGCAGTACTTC. Translated: CASSVTWTVSSYEQYF. J is TRBJ2-7 and V is TRBV11-2; D may be TRBD1 (6 bases). CDR1 is SGHAT, CDR2 FQNNGV, per germline. The CDR3 covers 16 residues. Between the trimmed V and J ends, which lost 5 bases and 0 bases, there was a span of 17 bases.

V usage is TRBV12-3 or TRBV12-4 and J usage is TRBJ2-5; D call uncertain. With 5 bases removed from V and 5 bases from J, the gap between germline ends came to 6 bases. The CDR3 covers 11 residues. The CDR3 is CASSEMETQYF. CDR3 coding DNA: TGTGCCAGCAGTGAGATGGAGACCCAGTACTTC.

V gene TRBV4-2 combines with J gene TRBJ1-1, with D perhaps TRBD1 (6 bases). The CDR3 consists of 16 residues. The V gene lost 1 base and the J gene lost 3 bases, with 15 bases spanning the gap. The germline gives CDR1 LGHNA, CDR2 YNFKEQ. CDR3 loop: CASSQAPTGLYTEAFF. CDR3 in DNA: TGTGCCAGCAGCCAAGCCCCAACAGGGCTCTACACTGAAGCTTTCTTT.

The V gene is TRBV7-2, the J gene TRBJ2-7; 8 bases are shared with TRBD2. CDR3 length: 15 amino acids. The germline gives CDR1 SGHTA, CDR2 FQGNSA. V shed 3 bases and J 1 base; nucleotides not matched to a gene: 5. The CDR3 protein is CASSFSGVLSYEQYF. The CDR3 region has the DNA TGTGCCAGCAGCTTTAGCGGGGTCTTATCCTACGAGCAGTACTTC.

This clone appeared a few times. The chain combines TRBV30 with TRBJ1-2, with D tentatively TRBD1 (6 bases). Per germline, CDR1 GTSNPN and CDR2 SVGIG (reference sequence). The V and J ends lost 0 bases and 8 bases respectively, with 19 bases between them. The CDR3 sequence is 15 residues long. The CDR3 loop reads CAWSVPRGLSWGYTF. CDR3 coding DNA: TGTGCCTGGAGTGTACCCAGGGGCCTCTCGTGGGGCTACACCTTC.

This chain uses TRBV12-3 or TRBV12-4 with TRBJ2-7; D is uncertain. V was pared by 4 bases and J by 3 bases, with 10 bases between. The CDR3 is 13 amino acids. In DNA, the CDR3 is TGTGCCAGCAGTTCCTATAAAAACTACGAGCAGTACTTC. This sequence encodes CASSSYKNYEQYF.

This chain uses TRBV18 with TRBJ1-4; no reliable D call. Germline lookup yields CDR1 KGHSH and CDR2 LQKENI. The V end lost 0 bases, the J end lost 4 bases, and 18 bases lay between the germline ends. The CDR3 length is 18 residues. The CDR3 reads CASSPPAPLFGGNEKLFF. The CDR3 DNA reads as TGTGCCAGCTCACCACCGGCCCCCCTTTTCGGCGGTAATGAAAAACTGTTTTTT.

The chain has TRBV23-1 and TRBJ2-1; D not certain. TRBV23-1 is an ORF, and what it does is uncertain. With 0 bases removed from V and 5 bases from J, the gap between germline ends came to 17 bases. The CDR3 has 17 residues. For the CDR3, the DNA is TGCGCCAGCAGTCAATCTTTGGATGTGCGGATGAACAATGAGCAGTTCTTC. The encoded protein is CASSQSLDVRMNNEQFF.

The chain links TRBV25-1 to TRBJ1-6, with D possibly matching TRBD1 (5 bases). This CDR3 contains 17 residues. CDR1 is MGHDK, CDR2 SYGVNS, per germline. With 4 bases removed from V and 0 bases from J, the gap between germline ends came to 13 bases. The CDR3 is CASSAPGVNSYNSPLHF. The CDR3 DNA follows: TGTGCCAGCAGTGCCCCGGGGGTCAACTCCTATAATTCACCCCTCCACTTT. Using reference TRBV25-1 and TRBJ1-6 for the parts outside the CDR3, the full variable domain is EADIYQTPRYLVIGTGKKITLECSQTMGHDKMYWYQQDPGMELHLIHYSYGVNSTEKGDLSSESTVSRIRTEHFPLTLESARPSHTSQYLCASSAPGVNSYNSPLHFGNGTRLTVT.

The V call is TRBV6-5, the J call TRBJ1-6, with 11 positions matching TRBD1. V was pared by 0 bases and J by 9 bases, with 4 bases of the junction left unmatched. The germline CDR1 and CDR2 sequences are MNHEY and SVGAGI. The CDR3 is 16 residues long. The CDR3 reads CASSYSRTGGGSPLHF. The CDR3 nucleotides are TGTGCCAGCAGTTACTCGAGGACAGGGGGCGGTTCACCCCTCCACTTT.

This chain links TRBV7-9 with TRBJ2-1; 7 bases match TRBD2. CDR1 and CDR2 from the germline V gene are SEHNR and FQNEAQ (reference sequence). The junction had 8 bases not matched to a gene; V was cut back by 9 bases and J by 0 bases. The CDR3 runs to 15 residues. CDR3 coding DNA: TGTGCCAGTCGCGGGAGTGGCAGCTCCTACAATGAGCAGTTCTTC. It specifies CASRGSGSSYNEQFF.

The chain carries TRBV28 and TRBJ1-6, with TRBD1 identical over 8 bases. The J segment lost 10 bases and the V segment lost 8 bases, leaving 10 bases of the junction unmatched. Germline CDR1 is MDHEN and CDR2 is SYDVKM. CDR3 length: 14 residues. CDR3 sequence (DNA): TGTGCCAGCGAGGTTAGGACAGGGAAATCACCCCTCCACTTT. Protein sequence: CASEVRTGKSPLHF.

The V and J genes are TRBV6-1 and TRBJ1-1, with 9 bases lining up with TRBD1. V trimming: 3 bases; J trimming: 5 bases; junction bases outside the gene matches: 4. Germline CDR1 MNHNS, CDR2 SASEGT. CDR3 length: 14 amino acids. The CDR3 loop is CASSETGGITEAFF. The CDR3 DNA is TGTGCCAGCAGTGAGACAGGGGGAATTACTGAAGCTTTCTTT.

The V gene is TRBV19, the J gene TRBJ2-1, with 14 bases fitting TRBD2. After removal of 6 bases from V and 7 bases from J, the junction contained 8 bases not matched to a gene. CDR3 length: 16 amino acids. Per the germline V gene, CDR1 is LNHDA and CDR2 is SQIVND (reference sequence). CDR3 bases: TGTGCCAGTAGCCGACTAGCGGGAGGGATGATAAATGAGCAGTTCTTC. Protein product: CASSRLAGGMINEQFF.

This rearrangement joins TRBV5-8 to TRBJ2-7, with 7 bases aligning to TRBD1. The CDR3 sequence is 16 residues long. CDR1 SGHTS and CDR2 YDEGEE come from the germline V gene. V shed 4 bases and J 2 bases; nucleotides not matched to a gene: 12. CDR3 sequence: CASSPRDSPLAYEQYF. The CDR3 DNA reads as TGTGCCAGCAGCCCCCGGGACAGTCCTTTAGCCTACGAGCAGTACTTC.

V usage is TRBV29-1 and J usage is TRBJ2-7; D possibly corresponds to TRBD1 (5 bases). The CDR3 consists of 13 residues. Germline CDR1 is SQVTM and CDR2 is ANQGSEA. V lost 4 bases and J 5 bases, leaving 15 bases between the germline ends. The CDR3 is CSVGGRVLNEQYF. The CDR3 region has the DNA TGCAGCGTTGGCGGCAGGGTCCTTAACGAGCAGTACTTC.

V usage is TRBV27 and J usage is TRBJ1-2; 7 positions agree with TRBD1. CDR1 and CDR2 (germline): MNHEY, SMNVEV (reference sequence). The J segment lost 6 bases and the V segment lost 5 bases, leaving 9 bases of the junction unmatched. The CDR3 covers 14 residues. CDR3: CASSRQGIENGYTF. DNA of the CDR3: TGTGCCAGCAGTCGACAGGGTATCGAGAATGGCTACACCTTC.

This CDR3 reads CAISESQGPYEQYF. CDR3 coding DNA: TGTGCCATCAGTGAATCGCAGGGCCCCTACGAGCAGTACTTC. The J gene is TRBJ2-7, the V gene TRBV10-3, with D perhaps TRBD1 (5 bases). This CDR3 has 14 amino acids. V was trimmed by 3 bases and J by 2 bases, leaving 11 bases between them. The V gene's germline CDR1 is ENHRY and CDR2 SYGVKD.

The chain carries TRBV7-3 and TRBJ2-7; 9 bases are shared with TRBD2. There are 15 residues in the CDR3. CDR1 and CDR2 from the germline V gene are SGHTA and FQGTGA. Trimming at V came to 2 bases and at J to 2 bases, leaving 4 bases not matched to a gene. DNA for the CDR3: TGTGCCAGCAGCTTAGAAGCGGGGGGCCCCTACGAGCAGTACTTC. Translating it yields CASSLEAGGPYEQYF.

This clone has just a few counts. DNA of the CDR3: TGTGCCAGCAGCTTAAGACAGGGATACAATGAGCAGTTCTTC. Amino acids: CASSLRQGYNEQFF. The chain has TRBV7-9 and TRBJ2-1, with 7 bases identical to TRBD1. Losses at the gene ends were 2 bases for V and 4 bases for J; bases not matched to a gene: 2. This CDR3 has 14 amino acids. Germline V gene lookup returns CDR1 SEHNR and CDR2 FQNEAQ (reference sequence).

The V call is TRBV5-4, the J call TRBJ1-4, with a weak D call TRBD1 (6 bases). The V gene lost 0 bases and the J gene lost 3 bases, with 12 bases spanning the gap. The length of the CDR3 is 16 residues. In germline, CDR1 is SGHNT, CDR2 YYREEE (reference sequence). The CDR3 loop reads CASSLVVTGSNEKLFF. CDR3 nucleotides: TGTGCCAGCAGCTTGGTAGTGACAGGTTCTAATGAAAAACTGTTTTTT.

This chain uses TRBV15 with TRBJ1-2; D possibly corresponds to TRBD1 (6 bases). The CDR3 consists of 14 residues. Deletions cut 1 base from V and 4 bases from J, with 10 bases between. Germline V lookup: CDR1 LNHNV, CDR2 YYDKDF (reference sequence). This CDR3 reads CATSRVQGFYGYTF. The CDR3 DNA is TGTGCCACCAGCAGAGTGCAGGGGTTCTATGGCTACACCTTC. The full variable domain, its missing parts supplied by reference TRBV15 and TRBJ1-2, is DAMVIQNPRYQVTQFGKPVTLSCSQTLNHNVMYWYQQKSSQAPKLLFHYYDKDFNNEADTPDNFQSRRPNTSFCFLDIRSPGLGDTAMYLCATSRVQGFYGYTFGSGTRLTVV.

A word on this clone: This CDR3 is also generated by other DNA sequences in the sample. The rearrangement links TRBV2 to TRBJ1-2; D ambiguous. The CDR3 is 11 amino acids. Germline assignment: CDR1 SNHLY and CDR2 FYNNEI. With 7 bases removed from V and 1 base from J, the gap between germline ends came to 4 bases. CDR3 loop: CASTLNYGYTF. In DNA form, the CDR3 reads TGTGCCAGCACCCTTAACTATGGCTACACCTTC.

V gene TRBV29-1 combines with J gene TRBJ2-5, with TRBD1 matching 7 bases. Looked up from germline, CDR1 is SQVTM and CDR2 is ANQGSEA. This CDR3 region has 15 residues. Trimming at V came to 6 bases and at J to 1 base, leaving 11 bases not matched to a gene. This CDR3 is CSVGVLTGRQETQYF. Here the CDR3 DNA reads TGCAGCGTGGGGGTTCTGACAGGGCGCCAAGAGACCCAGTACTTC.

The J gene is TRBJ2-1, the V gene TRBV2; 7 positions match TRBD2. V gave up 6 bases and J gave up 3 bases; unmatched junction bases: 8. Germline CDR1 SNHLY, CDR2 FYNNEI. The CDR3 totals 15 residues. In DNA, the CDR3 is TGTGCCAGCAGCTTTAGCGGGTTGAGCTACAATGAGCAGTTCTTC. As protein: CASSFSGLSYNEQFF. The entire variable domain, with the rest obtained from reference TRBV2 and TRBJ2-1, is as follows: EPEVTQTPSHQVTQMGQEVILRCVPISNHLYFYWYRQILGQKVEFLVSFYNNEISEKSEIFDDQFSVERPDGSNFTLKIRSTKLEDSAMYFCASSFSGLSYNEQFFGPGTRLTVL.

The chain recombines TRBV27 with TRBJ1-5, with TRBD1 matching 8 bases. V gave up 8 bases and J gave up 5 bases; unmatched junction bases: 23. CDR1 is MNHEY and CDR2 is SMNVEV in the germline V gene (reference sequence). CDR3 length: 19 residues. Here the CDR3 reads CASGLGTGPSSRGYQPQHF. The CDR3 region has the DNA TGTGCCAGCGGCCTAGGGACAGGCCCTAGCAGTAGGGGTTATCAGCCCCAGCATTTT.

The CDR3 here is CASSPVRDYGYTF. CDR3 bases: TGTGCCAGCAGTCCCGTGAGAGACTATGGCTACACCTTC. This rearrangement joins TRBV2 to TRBJ1-2; D gene ambiguous. Deletions cut 5 bases from V and 3 bases from J, with 10 bases between. The germline gives CDR1 SNHLY, CDR2 FYNNEI. The CDR3 length is 13 residues. Using reference TRBV2 and TRBJ1-2 for the parts outside the CDR3, the full variable domain is EPEVTQTPSHQVTQMGQEVILRCVPISNHLYFYWYRQILGQKVEFLVSFYNNEISEKSEIFDDQFSVERPDGSNFTLKIRSTKLEDSAMYFCASSPVRDYGYTFGSGTRLTVV.

The gene calls are TRBV11-2 and TRBJ2-7, with TRBD1 identical over 7 bases. CDR3 length: 13 residues. J gave up 6 bases and V 4 bases, and 6 bases lay outside the gene matches. Germline V gives CDR1 SGHAT, CDR2 FQNNGV. As DNA, the CDR3 is TGTGCCAGCAGCTGGGGACAGTTGGGCGAGCAGTACTTC. Translating gives CASSWGQLGEQYF.